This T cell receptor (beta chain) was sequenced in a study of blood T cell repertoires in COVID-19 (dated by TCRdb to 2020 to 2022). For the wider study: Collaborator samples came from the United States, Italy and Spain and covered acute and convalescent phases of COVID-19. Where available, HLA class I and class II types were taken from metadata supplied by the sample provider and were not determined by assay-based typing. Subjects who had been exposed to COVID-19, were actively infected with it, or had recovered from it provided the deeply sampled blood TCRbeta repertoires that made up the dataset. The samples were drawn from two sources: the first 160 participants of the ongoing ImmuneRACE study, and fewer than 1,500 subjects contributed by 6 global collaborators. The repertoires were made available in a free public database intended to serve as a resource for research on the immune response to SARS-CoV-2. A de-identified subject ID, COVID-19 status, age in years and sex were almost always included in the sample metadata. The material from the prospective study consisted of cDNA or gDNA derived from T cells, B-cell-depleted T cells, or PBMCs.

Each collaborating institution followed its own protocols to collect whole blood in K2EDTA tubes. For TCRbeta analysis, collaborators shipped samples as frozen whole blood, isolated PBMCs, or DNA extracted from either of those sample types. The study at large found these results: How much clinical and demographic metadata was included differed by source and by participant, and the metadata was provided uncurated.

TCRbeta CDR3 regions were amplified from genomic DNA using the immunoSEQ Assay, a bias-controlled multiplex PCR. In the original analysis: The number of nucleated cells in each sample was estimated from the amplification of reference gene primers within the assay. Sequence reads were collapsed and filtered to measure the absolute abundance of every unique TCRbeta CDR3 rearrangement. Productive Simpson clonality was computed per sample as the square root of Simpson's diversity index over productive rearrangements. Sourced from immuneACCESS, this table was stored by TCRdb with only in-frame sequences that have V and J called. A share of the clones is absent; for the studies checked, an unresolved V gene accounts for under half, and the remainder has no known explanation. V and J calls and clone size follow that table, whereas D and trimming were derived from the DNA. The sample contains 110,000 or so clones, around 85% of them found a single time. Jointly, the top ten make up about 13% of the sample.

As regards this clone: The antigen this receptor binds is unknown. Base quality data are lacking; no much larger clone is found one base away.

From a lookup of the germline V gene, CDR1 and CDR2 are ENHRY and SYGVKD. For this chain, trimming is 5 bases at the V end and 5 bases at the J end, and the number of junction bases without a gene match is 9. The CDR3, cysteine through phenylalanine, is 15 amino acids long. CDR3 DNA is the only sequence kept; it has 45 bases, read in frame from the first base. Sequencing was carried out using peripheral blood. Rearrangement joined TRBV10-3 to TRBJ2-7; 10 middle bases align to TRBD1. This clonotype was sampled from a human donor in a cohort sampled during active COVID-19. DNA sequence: TGTGCCATCAGTACCCGACAGGGGGCTGTCCACGAGCAGTACTTC. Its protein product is CAISTRQGAVHEQYF.